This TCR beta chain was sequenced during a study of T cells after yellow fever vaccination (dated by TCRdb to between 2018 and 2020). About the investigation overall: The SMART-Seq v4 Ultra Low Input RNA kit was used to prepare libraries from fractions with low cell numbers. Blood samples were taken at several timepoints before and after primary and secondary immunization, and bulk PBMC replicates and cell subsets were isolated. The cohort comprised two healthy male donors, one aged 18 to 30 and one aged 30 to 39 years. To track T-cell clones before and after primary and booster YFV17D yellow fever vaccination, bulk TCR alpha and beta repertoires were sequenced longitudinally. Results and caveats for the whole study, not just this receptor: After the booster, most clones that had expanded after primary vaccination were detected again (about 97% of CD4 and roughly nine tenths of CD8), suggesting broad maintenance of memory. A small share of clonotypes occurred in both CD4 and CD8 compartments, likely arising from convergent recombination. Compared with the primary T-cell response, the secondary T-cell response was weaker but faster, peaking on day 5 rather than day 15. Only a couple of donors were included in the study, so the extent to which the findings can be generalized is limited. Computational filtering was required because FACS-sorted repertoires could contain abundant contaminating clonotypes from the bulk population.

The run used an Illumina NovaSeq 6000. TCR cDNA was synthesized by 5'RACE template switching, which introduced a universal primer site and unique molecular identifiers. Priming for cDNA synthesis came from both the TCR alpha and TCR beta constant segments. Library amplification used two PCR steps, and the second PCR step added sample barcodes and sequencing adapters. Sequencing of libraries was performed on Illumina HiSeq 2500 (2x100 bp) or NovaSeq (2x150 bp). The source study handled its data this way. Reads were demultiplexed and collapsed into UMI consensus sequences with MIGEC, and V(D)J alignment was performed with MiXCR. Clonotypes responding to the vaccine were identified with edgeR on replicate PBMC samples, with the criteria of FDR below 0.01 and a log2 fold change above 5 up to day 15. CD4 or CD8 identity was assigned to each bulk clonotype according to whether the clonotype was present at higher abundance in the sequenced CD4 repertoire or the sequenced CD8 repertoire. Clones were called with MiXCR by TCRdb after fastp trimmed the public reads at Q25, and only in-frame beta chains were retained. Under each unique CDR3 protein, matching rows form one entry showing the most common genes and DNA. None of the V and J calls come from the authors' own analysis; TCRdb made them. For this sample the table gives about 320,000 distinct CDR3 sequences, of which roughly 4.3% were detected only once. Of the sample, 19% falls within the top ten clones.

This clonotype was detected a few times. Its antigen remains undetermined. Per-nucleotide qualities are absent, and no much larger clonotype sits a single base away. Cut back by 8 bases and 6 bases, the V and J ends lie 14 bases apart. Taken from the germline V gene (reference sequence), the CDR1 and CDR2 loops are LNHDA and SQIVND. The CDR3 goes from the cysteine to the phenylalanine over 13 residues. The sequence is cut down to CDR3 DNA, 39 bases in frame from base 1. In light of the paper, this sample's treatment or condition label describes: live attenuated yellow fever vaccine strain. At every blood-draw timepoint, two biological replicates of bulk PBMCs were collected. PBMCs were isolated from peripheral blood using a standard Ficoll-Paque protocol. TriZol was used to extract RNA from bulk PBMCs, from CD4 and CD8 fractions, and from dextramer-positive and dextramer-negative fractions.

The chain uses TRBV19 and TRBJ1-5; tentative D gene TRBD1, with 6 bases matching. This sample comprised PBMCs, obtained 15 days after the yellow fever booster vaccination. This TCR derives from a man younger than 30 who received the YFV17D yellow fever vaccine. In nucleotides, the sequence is TGTGCCAGTCACAGGGAGAGGAGTCAGCCCCAGCATTTT. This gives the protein CASHRERSQPQHF.